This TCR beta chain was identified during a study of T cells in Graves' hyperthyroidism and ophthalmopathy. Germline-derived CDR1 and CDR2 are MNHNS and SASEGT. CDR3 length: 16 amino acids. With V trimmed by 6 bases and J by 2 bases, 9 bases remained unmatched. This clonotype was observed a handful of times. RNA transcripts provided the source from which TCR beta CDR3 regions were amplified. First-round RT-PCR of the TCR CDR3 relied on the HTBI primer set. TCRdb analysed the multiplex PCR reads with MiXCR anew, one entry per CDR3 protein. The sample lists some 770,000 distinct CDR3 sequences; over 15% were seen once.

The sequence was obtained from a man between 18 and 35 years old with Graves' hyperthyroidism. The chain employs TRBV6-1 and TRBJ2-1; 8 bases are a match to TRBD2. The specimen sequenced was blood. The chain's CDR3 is CASRAFGSGAYNEQFF. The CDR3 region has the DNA TGTGCCAGCAGGGCCTTCGGTAGCGGGGCCTACAATGAGCAGTTCTTC.